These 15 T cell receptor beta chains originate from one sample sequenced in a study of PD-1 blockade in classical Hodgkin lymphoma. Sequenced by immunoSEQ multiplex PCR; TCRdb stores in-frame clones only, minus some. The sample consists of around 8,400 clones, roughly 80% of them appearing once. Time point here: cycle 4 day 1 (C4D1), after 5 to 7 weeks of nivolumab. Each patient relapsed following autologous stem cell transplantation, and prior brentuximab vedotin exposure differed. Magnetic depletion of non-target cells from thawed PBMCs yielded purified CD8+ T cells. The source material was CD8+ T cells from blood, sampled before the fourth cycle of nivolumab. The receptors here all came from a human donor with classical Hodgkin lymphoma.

The CDR3 is CASSYTASDTQYF. The CDR3 DNA reads as TGTGCCAGCAGTTACACGGCCTCAGATACGCAGTATTTT. The genes are TRBV6-6 and TRBJ2-3; D uncertain. Germline CDR1 is MNHNY and CDR2 is SVGAGI (reference sequence). Trimming took off 2 bases at V and 4 bases at J, with 7 bases between the two ends. CDR3 length: 13 amino acids.

Here the CDR3 reads CASPDRPGRSPLHF. The CDR3 DNA reads TGTGCCAGCCCGGACAGGCCAGGACGCTCACCCCTCCACTTT. V gene TRBV2 combines with J gene TRBJ1-6; TRBD1 agrees at 7 bases. Germline V CDR1 and CDR2: SNHLY, FYNNEI. This CDR3 has 14 amino acids. The V gene end was trimmed by 8 bases and the J gene end by 10 bases; junction bases not matched to a gene: 11.

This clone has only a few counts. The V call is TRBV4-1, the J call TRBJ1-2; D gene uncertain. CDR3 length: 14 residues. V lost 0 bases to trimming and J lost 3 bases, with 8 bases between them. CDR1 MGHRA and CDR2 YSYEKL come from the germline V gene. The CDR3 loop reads CASSQDPADYGYTF. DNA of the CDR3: TGCGCCAGCAGCCAAGATCCGGCAGACTATGGCTACACCTTC.

CDR3 sequence (DNA): TGTGCCAGCAGCTTCCCAGGGTCCGGGGAGCTGTTTTTT. Its protein is CASSFPGSGELFF. The rearrangement joins TRBV7-3 to TRBJ2-2, with a possible D match to TRBD1 (5 bases). The CDR3 extends over 13 amino acids. Germline assignment: CDR1 SGHTA and CDR2 FQGTGA. Trimming took off 3 bases at V and 6 bases at J, with 8 bases between the two ends. Full variable domain (rest looked up from reference TRBV7-3 and TRBJ2-2): GAGVSQTPSNKVTEKGKYVELRCDPISGHTALYWYRQSLGQGPEFLIYFQGTGAADDSGLPNDRFFAVRPEGSVSTLKIQRTERGDSAVYLCASSFPGSGELFFGEGSRLTVL.

The CDR3 region is CASSWGNEQFF. The DNA for the CDR3 is TGCGCCAGCAGTTGGGGCAATGAGCAGTTCTTC. The gene calls are TRBV5-1 and TRBJ2-1; no clear D gene. Looked up from germline, CDR1 is SGHRS and CDR2 is YFSETQ. The CDR3 contains 11 residues. Trimming took off 5 bases at V and 6 bases at J, with 6 bases between the two ends.

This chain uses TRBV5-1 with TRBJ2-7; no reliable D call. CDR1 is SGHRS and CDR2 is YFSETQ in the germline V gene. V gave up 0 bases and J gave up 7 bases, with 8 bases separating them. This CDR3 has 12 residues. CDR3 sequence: CASSLEVGEQYF. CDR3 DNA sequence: TGCGCCAGCAGCTTGGAAGTGGGGGAGCAGTACTTC.

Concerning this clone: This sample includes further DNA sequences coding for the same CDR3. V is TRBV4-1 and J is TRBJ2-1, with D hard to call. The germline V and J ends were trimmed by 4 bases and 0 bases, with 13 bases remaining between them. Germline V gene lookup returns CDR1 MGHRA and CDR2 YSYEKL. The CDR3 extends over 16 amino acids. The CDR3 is CASSLAGASSYNEQFF. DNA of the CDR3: TGCGCCAGCAGCCTTGCAGGCGCAAGCTCCTACAATGAGCAGTTCTTC.

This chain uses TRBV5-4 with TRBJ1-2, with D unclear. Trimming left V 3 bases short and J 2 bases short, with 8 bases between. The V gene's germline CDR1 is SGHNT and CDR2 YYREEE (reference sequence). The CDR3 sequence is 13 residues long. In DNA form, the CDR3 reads TGTGCCAGCAGCTCCGGGAAGAACTATGGCTACACCTTC. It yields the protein CASSSGKNYGYTF.

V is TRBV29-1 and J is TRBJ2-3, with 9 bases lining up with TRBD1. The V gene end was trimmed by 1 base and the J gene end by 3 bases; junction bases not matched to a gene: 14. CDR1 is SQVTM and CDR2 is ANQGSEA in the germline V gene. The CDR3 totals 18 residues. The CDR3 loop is CSVEAPENRGHSTDTQYF. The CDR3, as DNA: TGCAGCGTTGAAGCGCCGGAAAACAGGGGGCATTCTACAGATACGCAGTATTTT.

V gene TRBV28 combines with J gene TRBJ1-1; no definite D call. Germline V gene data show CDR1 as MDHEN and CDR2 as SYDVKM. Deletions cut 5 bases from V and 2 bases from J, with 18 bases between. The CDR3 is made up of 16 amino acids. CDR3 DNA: TGTGCCAGCAGTCCCGACCCGACAAGGACCAACACTGAAGCTTTCTTT. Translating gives CASSPDPTRTNTEAFF.

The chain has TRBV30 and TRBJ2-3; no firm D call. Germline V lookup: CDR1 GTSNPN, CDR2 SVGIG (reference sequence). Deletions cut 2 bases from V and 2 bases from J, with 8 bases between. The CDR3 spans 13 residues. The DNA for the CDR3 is TGTGCCTGGAGTCGTGGGGTCACAGATACGCAGTATTTT. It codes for CAWSRGVTDTQYF.

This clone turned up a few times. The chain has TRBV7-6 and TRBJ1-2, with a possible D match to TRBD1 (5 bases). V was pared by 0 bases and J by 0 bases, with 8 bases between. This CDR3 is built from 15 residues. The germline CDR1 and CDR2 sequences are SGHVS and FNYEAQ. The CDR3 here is CASSLAAGTNYGYTF. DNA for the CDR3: TGTGCCAGCAGCTTAGCGGCAGGGACTAACTATGGCTACACCTTC.

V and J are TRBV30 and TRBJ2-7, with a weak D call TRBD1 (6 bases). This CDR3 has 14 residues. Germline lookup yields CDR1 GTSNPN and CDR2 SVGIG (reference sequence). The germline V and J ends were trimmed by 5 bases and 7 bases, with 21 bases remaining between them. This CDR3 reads CAWSHGTGRGEQYF. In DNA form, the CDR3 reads TGTGCCTGGTCTCACGGAACAGGGCGAGGGGAGCAGTACTTC.

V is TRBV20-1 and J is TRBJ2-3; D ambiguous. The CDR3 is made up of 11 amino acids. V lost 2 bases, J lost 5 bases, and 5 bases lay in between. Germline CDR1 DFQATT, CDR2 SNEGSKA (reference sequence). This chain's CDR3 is CSARLRDTQYF. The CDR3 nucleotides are TGCAGTGCTAGATTACGAGATACGCAGTATTTT.

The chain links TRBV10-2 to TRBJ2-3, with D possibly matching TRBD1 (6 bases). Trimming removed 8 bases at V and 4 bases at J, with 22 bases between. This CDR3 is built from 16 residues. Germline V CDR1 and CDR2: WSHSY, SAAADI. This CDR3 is CASLEGRQGNADTQYF. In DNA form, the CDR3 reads TGCGCCAGCCTCGAAGGTCGGCAGGGGAACGCAGATACGCAGTATTTT.